This TCR beta chain was observed in a study of response to subunit inactivated influenza vaccine. Study-level points and caveats: Authors suggested seasonal influenza vaccinations each recruit few new T cells.

Germline V gives CDR1 MNHEY, CDR2 SVGEGT. Trimming stripped 0 bases from V and 9 bases from J, with 12 bases between. The CDR3 is 15 amino acids. TCRdb reprocessed the RT-PCR reads via MiXCR and lists one record per CDR3 protein. The sample records around 480,000 distinct CDR3 sequences, approximately 15% being singletons. This clonotype was seen more than once but under ten times. The target antigen is unknown. The gene calls are TRBV6-2 or TRBV6-3 and TRBJ1-6, with D perhaps matching TRBD1 (5 bases). The input for sequencing was CD4+ T cells sorted from PBMCs, taken less than 25 months after vaccination. The clonotype was recovered from a man aged 50-75 years who received an inactivated influenza vaccine. The CDR3 is CASSYSSFGASPLHF. In DNA form, the CDR3 reads TGTGCCAGCAGTTACTCGTCCTTTGGGGCTTCACCCCTCCACTTT.